This TCR beta chain came from a study of human T cells and chemical hapten exposure. Study overall: From small differences in pooled library volume came most of the variation in per-sample TCR yields.

This clonotype came up many times. Its antigen is unidentified. The CDR3 has 16 residues. V was clipped by 4 bases and J by 1 base, with 16 bases between them. CDR1 and CDR2 from the germline V gene are SEHNR and FQNEAQ (reference sequence). The time point is: patch test 2, 6 weeks after DPC sensitization. Indicated treatment: therapeutic diphenylcyclopropenone sensitization with weekly scalp DPC. TCRdb reprocessed the RACE reads with MiXCR, giving one entry per CDR3 protein. The sample holds 27,000 or so distinct CDR3 sequences, approximately 9% seen once. Study results and limitations: It should be noted that donors had alopecia, so their immune response may differ from healthy people's. With regard to DPC sensitization, TCRs above 1 in 1000 frequency did not change.

The chain carries TRBV7-9 and TRBJ2-5; D possibly matches TRBD1 or TRBD2 (5 bases each). The receptor comes from a man aged 30 to 39 with alopecia areata. Some clones in this sample may be carry-over from other donors' samples. The sample here was whole blood, taken in connection with sensitization to the hapten diphenylcyclopropenone (DPC). CDR3 amino acids: CASSSNKGTAQETQYF. The DNA of the CDR3 is TGTGCCAGCAGCTCTAATAAAGGGACCGCCCAAGAGACCCAGTACTTC. The full variable domain, completed using reference TRBV7-9 and TRBJ2-5, is DTGVSQNPRHKITKRGQNVTFRCDPISEHNRLYWYRQTLGQGPEFLTYFQNEAQLEKSRLLSDRFSAERPKGSFSTLEIQRTEQGDSAMYLCASSSNKGTAQETQYFGPGTRLLVL.